This section outlines one T cell receptor beta chain sequence together with its context. These data come from a study of blood T cell repertoires in COVID-19. The CDR3 runs to 13 residues. The V gene end was trimmed by 3 bases and the J gene end by 8 bases; junction bases not matched to a gene: 3. CDR1 is SGHKS, CDR2 YYEKEE, per germline (reference sequence). Some clones are missing from TCRdb's copy, which holds only in-frame ones; the method was immunoSEQ multiplex PCR. The sample has roughly 330,000 clones; 87% are singletons. The specimen sequenced was PBMCs or T cells enriched from blood (not recorded which). The V call is TRBV5-5, the J call TRBJ2-1, with TRBD1 identical over 9 bases. The source of this sequence is a woman between 25 and 40 years old who had recovered from COVID-19. In DNA form, the CDR3 reads TGTGCCAGCAGCTCGACAGGGGGGGATGAGCAGTTCTTC. Protein product: CASSSTGGDEQFF.